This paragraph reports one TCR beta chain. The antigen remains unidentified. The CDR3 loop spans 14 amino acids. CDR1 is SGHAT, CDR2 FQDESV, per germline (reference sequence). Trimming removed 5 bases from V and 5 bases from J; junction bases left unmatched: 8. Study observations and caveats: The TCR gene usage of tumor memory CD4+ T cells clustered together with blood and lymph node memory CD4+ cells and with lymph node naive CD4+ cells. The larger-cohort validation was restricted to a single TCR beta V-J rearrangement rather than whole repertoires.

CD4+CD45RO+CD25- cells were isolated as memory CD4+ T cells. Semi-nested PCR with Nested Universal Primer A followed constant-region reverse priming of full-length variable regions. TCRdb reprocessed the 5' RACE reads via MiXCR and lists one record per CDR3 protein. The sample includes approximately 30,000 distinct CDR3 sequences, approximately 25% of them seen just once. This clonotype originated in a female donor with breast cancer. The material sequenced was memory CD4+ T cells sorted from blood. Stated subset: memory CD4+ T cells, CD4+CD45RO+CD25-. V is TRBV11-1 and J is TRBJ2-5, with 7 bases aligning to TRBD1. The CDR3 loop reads CASSLRQGLETQYF. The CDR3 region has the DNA TGTGCCAGCAGCCTAAGACAGGGTCTGGAGACCCAGTACTTC.